These T cell receptor beta chains were read from a single sample in a study of T cell responses to AZD1222 COVID-19 vaccine. Sequencing used immunoSEQ multiplex PCR; TCRdb keeps in-frame clones, though not all of them. The sample includes about 140,000 clones, around 93% seen only once; the top ten take about 3.8%. The sequenced sample was peripheral blood, obtained 28 days after the second AZD1222 dose. These receptors came from an adult who received the AZD1222 COVID-19 vaccine. Each CDR3 is given with its conserved first and last residue.

>17|TRBJ2-3|TRBV7-2
CASSLGLAGVGTDTQYF
>13|TRBJ2-7|TRBV4-1
CASSRTGEYEQYF
>16|TRBJ2-2|TRBV19
CATEVGPTANTGELFF
>15|TRBJ1-5|TRBV27
CASSARGSRDQPQHF
>14|TRBJ2-4|TRBV11-2
CASSQLLAKNIQYF
>14|TRBJ2-4|TRBV7-9
CASSPDEGTRIQYF
>17|TRBJ1-5|TRBV7-2
CASSLAGGGASGQPQHF
>14|TRBJ1-2|TRBV27
CASRPQADGYGYTF
>14|TRBJ1-3|TRBV28
CASTWGTIGNTIYF
>15|TRBJ1-4|TRBV5-4
CASSPQGRTNEKLFF